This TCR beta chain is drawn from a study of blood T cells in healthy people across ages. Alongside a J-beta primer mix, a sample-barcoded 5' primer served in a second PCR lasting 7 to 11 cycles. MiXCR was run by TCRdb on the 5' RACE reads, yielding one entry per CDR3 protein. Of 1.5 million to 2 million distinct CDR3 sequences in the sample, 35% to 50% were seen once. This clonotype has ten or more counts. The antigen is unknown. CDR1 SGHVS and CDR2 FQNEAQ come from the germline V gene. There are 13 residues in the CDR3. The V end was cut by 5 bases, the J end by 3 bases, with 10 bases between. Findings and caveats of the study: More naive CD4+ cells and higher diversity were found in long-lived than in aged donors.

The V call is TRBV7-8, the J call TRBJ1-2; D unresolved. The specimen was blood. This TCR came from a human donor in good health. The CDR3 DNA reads TGTGCCAGCAGCCCAGACATCGACTATGGCTACACCTTC. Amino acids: CASSPDIDYGYTF. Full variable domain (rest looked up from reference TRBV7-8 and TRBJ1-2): GAGVSQSPRYKVAKRGQDVALRCDPISGHVSLFWYQQALGQGPEFLTYFQNEAQLDKSGLPSDRFFAERPEGSVSTLKIQRTQQEDSAVYLCASSPDIDYGYTFGSGTRLTVV.